A single sample is the source of the 10 T cell receptor beta chains below, sequenced in a study of cytotoxic CD8 clonotypes in ibrutinib-treated CLL. Repertoires were generated with immunoSEQ multiplex PCR, while TCRdb's copy carries only in-frame clones and drops some. The sample has 65,000 to 85,000 clones; around 78% are singletons. Sequencing used PBMCs, obtained after 24 months of ibrutinib treatment. Receptor source: a human donor with chronic lymphocytic leukemia.

This clone was seen a few times. This sequence joins TRBV18 and TRBJ1-5, with TRBD1 matching over 11 bases. Germline V gives CDR1 KGHSH, CDR2 LQKENI. The ends lost 3 bases at V and 7 bases at J; junction bases unmatched: 5. The CDR3 has 15 amino acids. The CDR3 DNA follows: TGTGCCAGCTCACCCGGACAGGGGGCAAGCCAGCCCCAGCATTTT. Protein product: CASSPGQGASQPQHF.

Only one count was recorded for this clone. The chain has TRBV6-1 and TRBJ1-4; 7 nucleotides match TRBD1. This CDR3 spans 15 amino acids. J lost 7 bases, V lost 3 bases, and 8 bases had no gene match. Germline CDR1 and CDR2: MNHNS and SASEGT. In DNA form, the CDR3 reads TGTGCCAGCAGTGACACAGGGGACTCGGCTGAAAAACTGTTTTTT. Amino acids: CASSDTGDSAEKLFF.

This chain joins TRBV5-1 and TRBJ2-5; 10 bases are a match to TRBD2. Trimming removed 4 bases from V and 3 bases from J; junction bases left unmatched: 6. In germline, CDR1 is SGHRS, CDR2 YFSETQ. The CDR3 loop spans 15 amino acids. The chain's CDR3 is CASSGTGTSEETQYF. The CDR3 DNA is TGCGCCAGCAGCGGTACAGGGACTAGCGAAGAGACCCAGTACTTC.

In its sample, this clone was seen a few times. The rearrangement links TRBV30 to TRBJ1-2; D is ambiguous. V was pared by 0 bases and J by 1 base, with 6 bases between. CDR1 GTSNPN and CDR2 SVGIG come from the germline V gene (reference sequence). The CDR3 runs 13 residues. CDR3 sequence reads: CAWSVTINYGYTF. CDR3 in DNA: TGTGCCTGGAGTGTAACGATTAACTATGGCTACACCTTC.

The rearrangement links TRBV30 to TRBJ2-3; 8 nucleotides agree with TRBD2. The germline V gene has CDR1 GTSNPN and CDR2 SVGIG (reference sequence). The CDR3 contains 18 residues. Losses at the gene ends were 1 base for V and 7 bases for J; bases not matched to a gene: 19. The CDR3 loop reads CAWSAPHTAGGWAYTQYF. The CDR3, as DNA: TGTGCCTGGAGTGCCCCACATACCGCGGGAGGCTGGGCGTATACGCAGTATTTT.

The chain uses TRBV29-1 and TRBJ2-7; 8 bases are shared with TRBD2. The germline gives CDR1 SQVTM, CDR2 ANQGSEA. This CDR3 region has 13 residues. The J segment lost 7 bases and the V segment lost 4 bases, leaving 9 bases of the junction unmatched. Here the CDR3 DNA reads TGCAGCGTTGGTGGGACTAGTGGCCAAGAGCAGTACTTC. This encodes CSVGGTSGQEQYF.

The CDR3 protein is CASSLEGTRGYEQYF. CDR3 sequence (DNA): TGTGCCAGCAGTTTGGAGGGCACAAGAGGTTACGAGCAGTACTTC. This chain links TRBV2 with TRBJ2-7, with D possibly matching TRBD2 (6 bases). The germline CDR1 and CDR2 sequences are SNHLY and FYNNEI. The CDR3 loop spans 15 amino acids. Deletions cut 5 bases from V and 4 bases from J, with 18 bases between.

The chain carries TRBV19 and TRBJ1-2, with 7 positions matching TRBD1. V lost 5 bases, J lost 2 bases, and 11 bases stayed unmatched. Per germline, CDR1 LNHDA and CDR2 SQIVND (reference sequence). This CDR3 region has 16 residues. The CDR3 DNA is TGTGCCAGTAGTCCACCGTCCGGGACAGCCAACTATGGCTACACCTTC. Encoded protein: CASSPPSGTANYGYTF.

The chain uses TRBV5-4 and TRBJ2-5; possible D gene TRBD2, 6 bases. The CDR3 loop spans 16 amino acids. Germline V lookup: CDR1 SGHNT, CDR2 YYREEE (reference sequence). Trimming removed 4 bases at V and 5 bases at J, with 21 bases between. Written as DNA, the CDR3 is TGTGCCAGCAGCACGGAGCGGGTCGGGAGAGTGGAGACCCAGTACTTC. It specifies CASSTERVGRVETQYF. The whole variable domain, remainder taken from reference TRBV5-4 and TRBJ2-5, is ETGVTQSPTHLIKTRGQQVTLRCSSQSGHNTVSWYQQALGQGPQFIFQYYREEENGRGNFPPRFSGLQFPNYSSELNVNALELDDSALYLCASSTERVGRVETQYFGPGTRLLVL.

A few counts support this clone. V is TRBV27 and J is TRBJ1-4; D ambiguous. Trimming took 3 bases from V and 3 from J, leaving 11 bases between them. The CDR3 consists of 15 residues. CDR1 and CDR2 (germline): MNHEY, SMNVEV (reference sequence). CDR3 sequence reads: CASSLAPGPNEKLFF. The CDR3 nucleotides read TGTGCCAGCAGTTTGGCCCCAGGCCCTAATGAAAAACTGTTTTTT.